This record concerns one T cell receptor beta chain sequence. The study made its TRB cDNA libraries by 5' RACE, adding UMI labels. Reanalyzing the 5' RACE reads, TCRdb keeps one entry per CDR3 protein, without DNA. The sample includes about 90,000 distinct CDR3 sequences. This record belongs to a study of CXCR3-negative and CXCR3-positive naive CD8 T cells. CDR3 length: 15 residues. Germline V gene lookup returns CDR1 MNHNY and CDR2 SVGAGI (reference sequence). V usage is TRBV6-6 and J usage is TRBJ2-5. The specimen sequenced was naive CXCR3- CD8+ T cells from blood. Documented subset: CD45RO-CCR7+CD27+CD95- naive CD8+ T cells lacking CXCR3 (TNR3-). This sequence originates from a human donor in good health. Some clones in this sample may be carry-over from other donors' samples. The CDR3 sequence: CASSYDATGQETQYF.